These T cell receptor beta chains were read from a single sample in a study of T cell responses to AZD1222 COVID-19 vaccine. Generated by immunoSEQ multiplex PCR, the TCRdb table keeps only in-frame clones and is missing some. The table lists about 120,000 clones, around 90% of them singletons, with over 8.5% in the top ten. Source: peripheral blood, taken on day 0 of AZD1222 vaccination. The receptors shown here come from an adult in good health. Each CDR3 is given with its conserved first and last residue. The D gene is left open where the match is weak. Size values are once, few and many counts, or a class for expanded clones, and some rows have none.

TRBJ2-7 | TRBV6-2/TRBV6-3 | - | TRBD1 | CASSQLTGPSYEQYF | TGTGCCAGCAGTCAGCTGACAGGGCCCTCCTACGAGCAGTACTTC
TRBJ2-7 | TRBV21-1 | - | - | CASCDGASYEQYF | TGTGCCAGCTGCGATGGGGCCTCCTACGAGCAGTACTTC
TRBJ1-2 | TRBV5-1 | - | - | CASSLVSGIRVIGYTF | TGCGCCAGCAGCTTGGTATCAGGGATTCGGGTTATAGGCTACACCTTC
TRBJ1-5 | TRBV11-3 | - | - | CASSPPGKGGSDQPQHF | TGTGCCAGCAGCCCCCCCGGAAAGGGAGGAAGCGATCAGCCCCAGCATTTT
TRBJ2-5 | TRBV5-1 | - | TRBD1 | CASSAGQGTETQYF | TGCGCCAGCAGCGCAGGACAGGGTACGGAGACCCAGTACTTC
TRBJ2-3 | TRBV7-2 | - | - | CASSLVSRDTQYF | TGTGCCAGCAGCTTAGTTAGTAGGGATACGCAGTATTTT
TRBJ1-6 | TRBV5-1 | - | - | CASSPQESLESPLHF | TGCGCCAGCAGTCCCCAGGAGTCATTGGAGTCACCCCTCCACTTT
TRBJ2-7 | TRBV7-9 | - | - | CASSLGGYYEQYF | TGTGCCAGCAGCTTAGGAGGTTACTACGAGCAGTACTTC
TRBJ2-3 | TRBV29-1 | - | - | CSVVNRVGTDTQYF | TGCAGCGTTGTTAATCGGGTGGGGACAGATACGCAGTATTTT
TRBJ2-5 | TRBV18 | - | TRBD1 | CASGTGVETQYF | TGTGCATCCGGGACAGGGGTTGAGACCCAGTACTTC
TRBJ2-3 | TRBV2 | - | TRBD2 | CASLVAGVADTQYF | TGTGCCAGCTTAGTTGCGGGAGTTGCAGATACGCAGTATTTT
TRBJ2-4 | TRBV9 | - | TRBD1 | CASSTTTGGNIQYF | TGTGCCAGCAGCACTACTACAGGGGGAAACATTCAGTACTTC
TRBJ2-3 | TRBV7-9 | - | - | CASSKTGTSTDTQYF | TGTGCCAGCAGCAAAACAGGGACCAGCACAGATACGCAGTATTTT
TRBJ1-5 | TRBV7-9 | - | TRBD1 | CASSLRGQGNQPQHF | TGTGCCAGCAGCTTAAGGGGGCAAGGCAATCAGCCCCAGCATTTT
TRBJ2-1 | TRBV5-1 | few | - | CASSRDRGTAYNEQFF | TGCGCCAGCAGCCGGGACCGCGGAACAGCCTACAATGAGCAGTTCTTC
TRBJ1-3 | TRBV6-6 | - | TRBD1 | CATRGTALSSGNTIYF | TGTGCCACACGGGGGACAGCCCTGAGCTCTGGAAACACCATATATTTT
TRBJ1-5 | TRBV7-9 | - | - | CASSSNGGPQHF | TGTGCCAGCAGCTCGAACGGGGGGCCCCAGCATTTT
TRBJ1-5 | TRBV7-2 | - | - | CASSLVGSWSNQPQHF | TGTGCCAGCAGCTTAGTGGGATCCTGGAGCAATCAGCCCCAGCATTTT
TRBJ2-7 | TRBV19 | - | - | CASSTRRRDSYEQYF | TGTGCCAGTAGTACCCGCCGCAGGGACTCCTACGAGCAGTACTTC
TRBJ1-5 | TRBV6-5 | - | TRBD1 | CASSTGGAGNQPQHF | TGTGCCAGCAGTACAGGGGGCGCCGGCAATCAGCCCCAGCATTTT
TRBJ2-7 | TRBV18 | - | - | CASSPPGGRYEQYF | TGTGCCAGCTCACCACCGGGCGGACGCTACGAGCAGTACTTC
TRBJ2-3 | TRBV7-9 | - | - | CASSLNTRADTQYF | TGTGCCAGCAGCTTGAATACTAGGGCAGATACGCAGTATTTT
TRBJ2-7 | TRBV6-5 | - | TRBD2 | CASRSSGSNEQYF | TGTGCCAGCAGGTCCAGCGGGAGCAACGAGCAGTACTTC
TRBJ2-1 | TRBV15 | - | TRBD2 | CATSGLAGGVGNEQFF | TGTGCCACCAGCGGACTAGCGGGAGGTGTGGGGAATGAGCAGTTCTTC
TRBJ2-7 | TRBV29-1 | - | - | CSVDTGLGTEQYF | TGCAGCGTTGATACGGGCCTGGGTACGGAGCAGTACTTC
TRBJ2-2 | TRBV7-2 | - | TRBD2 | CASSFTSGGTGELFF | TGTGCCAGCAGCTTTACTAGCGGGGGCACCGGGGAGCTGTTTTTT
TRBJ1-1 | TRBV19 | - | TRBD1 | CASSIGPLRGPRTNTEAFF | TGTGCCAGTAGTATAGGCCCCCTCAGGGGGCCACGAACTAACACTGAAGCTTTCTTT
TRBJ2-1 | TRBV7-3 | - | - | CASSLGVGDGAEQFF | TGTGCCAGCAGCTTAGGAGTGGGGGACGGCGCTGAGCAGTTCTTC
TRBJ2-7 | TRBV6-5 | - | TRBD1 | CASSYGQGAYEQYF | TGTGCCAGCAGTTACGGTCAGGGGGCCTACGAGCAGTACTTC
TRBJ2-3 | TRBV19 | - | TRBD2 | CASTNGWRGSTDTQYF | TGTGCCAGTACCAACGGCTGGCGGGGGAGCACAGATACGCAGTATTTT
TRBJ1-4 | TRBV6-5 | - | TRBD1 | CASRGQTTNEKLFF | TGTGCCAGCAGGGGACAGACAACTAATGAAAAACTGTTTTTT
TRBJ2-3 | TRBV7-2 | - | - | CASSLTRATDTQYF | TGTGCCAGCAGCTTAACGCGGGCCACAGATACGCAGTATTTT
TRBJ2-3 | TRBV2 | - | - | CASSGNRASTDTQYF | TGTGCCAGCAGTGGGAACAGGGCCAGCACAGATACGCAGTATTTT
TRBJ2-3 | TRBV28 | - | TRBD2 | CASRLAGTSTDTQYF | TGTGCCAGCCGACTAGCGGGAACTAGCACAGATACGCAGTATTTT
TRBJ1-2 | TRBV27 | - | TRBD1 | CASSSITGGYGYTF | TGTGCCAGCAGTTCTATTACAGGGGGCTATGGCTACACCTTC
TRBJ1-3 | TRBV20-1 | once | TRBD1 | CSASPGQVSGNTIYF | TGCAGTGCAAGTCCGGGACAGGTCTCTGGAAACACCATATATTTT
TRBJ1-3 | TRBV3-1/TRBV3-2 | - | TRBD1 | CASSQGTGAGNTIYF | TGTGCCAGCAGCCAAGGGACAGGGGCAGGAAACACCATATATTTT
TRBJ1-2 | TRBV3-1/TRBV3-2 | - | TRBD1 | CASGTGDYGYTF | TGTGCCAGCGGGACAGGGGACTATGGCTACACCTTC
TRBJ2-7 | TRBV4-3 | - | TRBD1 | CASSKDRQSSYEQYF | TGCGCCAGCAGCAAGGACAGGCAAAGCTCCTACGAGCAGTACTTC
TRBJ2-3 | TRBV6-5 | - | - | CASRGTFNTQYF | TGTGCCAGCAGGGGGACGTTCAATACGCAGTATTTT
TRBJ2-2 | TRBV18 | - | - | CASSPTLKGPNTGELFF | TGTGCCAGCTCACCTACTTTGAAGGGTCCGAACACCGGGGAGCTGTTTTTT
TRBJ2-7 | TRBV29-1 | - | TRBD2 | CSVLPWATSGNDEQYF | TGCAGCGTATTACCCTGGGCGACTAGCGGGAACGACGAGCAGTACTTC
TRBJ1-6 | TRBV9 | once | - | CASSVGGPGSPLHF | TGTGCCAGCAGCGTCGGGGGCCCCGGTTCACCCCTCCACTTT
TRBJ2-7 | TRBV21-1 | - | - | CASSKSHRGLLYEQYF | TGTGCCAGCAGCAAATCACACAGGGGGCTACTCTACGAGCAGTACTTC
TRBJ1-5 | TRBV2 | - | TRBD1 | CASGDRLFRNQPQHF | TGTGCCAGCGGGGACAGACTCTTTCGTAATCAGCCCCAGCATTTT
TRBJ1-3 | TRBV12-2 | - | - | CASRECSGNTIYF | TGTGCAAGTCGCGAGTGCTCTGGAAACACCATATATTTT